A single sample gave rise to the 14 T cell receptor beta chains below, sequenced in a study of human T cells and chemical hapten exposure. Noted time point: patch test 1, 2 weeks after DPC sensitization. The treatment denotes: therapeutic diphenylcyclopropenone sensitization with weekly scalp DPC. TCRdb re-called the RACE reads with MiXCR, one entry per CDR3 protein. This table holds about 81,000 distinct CDR3 sequences, around 7% found once. Sequenced here: whole blood, sampled in connection with sensitization to the hapten diphenylcyclopropenone (DPC). These receptors all stem from a woman aged 30 to 39 with alopecia areata. Some clones in this sample may be carry-over from other donors' samples.

This clonotype was observed a handful of times. The chain joins TRBV12-3 or TRBV12-4 to TRBJ2-2; 7 nucleotides agree with TRBD2. The CDR3 has 16 residues. V lost 5 bases, J lost 1 base, and 7 bases stayed unmatched. The CDR3 bases are TGTGCCAGCAGTCTCAGGGACTACCGGAACACCGGGGAGCTGTTTTTT. It encodes CASSLRDYRNTGELFF.

The chain uses TRBV20-1 and TRBJ2-7; 11 bases match TRBD2. V lost 2 bases and J lost 2; bases outside the gene matches: 8. This CDR3 region has 16 residues. Germline lookup yields CDR1 DFQATT and CDR2 SNEGSKA (reference sequence). The CDR3 DNA reads as TGCAGTGCTAGAAGCCGGCTAGCGGGGGGCACCTACGAGCAGTACTTC. Translation gives CSARSRLAGGTYEQYF.

This clonotype was counted ten times or more. The chain is built from TRBV6-5 and TRBJ1-6; a possible D gene is TRBD1 (5 bases). Trimming stripped 6 bases from V and 6 bases from J, with 9 bases between. From germline, CDR1 is MNHEY and CDR2 SVGAGI. The CDR3 contains 13 residues. CDR3 sequence: CASRPDSNSPLHF. Written as DNA, the CDR3 is TGTGCCAGCAGGCCCGACAGTAATTCACCCCTCCACTTT.

This clonotype has more than one count but fewer than ten. The V and J genes are TRBV15 and TRBJ2-7, with a weak D call TRBD1 (6 bases). Germline CDR1 and CDR2: LNHNV and YYDKDF (reference sequence). V was pared by 0 bases and J by 3 bases, with 15 bases between. The CDR3 totals 16 residues. CDR3 sequence: CATSRDGGSAFYEQYF. CDR3 DNA: TGTGCCACCAGCAGAGATGGGGGCAGCGCTTTCTACGAGCAGTACTTC.

In this sample, this clonotype turned up many times. The rearrangement uses TRBV10-3 and TRBJ2-7, with D perhaps TRBD1 or TRBD2 (5 bases each). Between the trimmed V and J ends, which lost 3 bases and 6 bases, there was a span of 9 bases. The CDR3 totals 12 residues. Germline V gene sequence: CDR1 ENHRY, CDR2 SYGVKD. The CDR3 DNA is TGTGCCATCAGTGACGGGACCCCCGAGCAGTACTTC. Translation: CAISDGTPEQYF.

This clonotype was counted ten times or more. The genes are TRBV20-1 and TRBJ1-5; D is ambiguous. The germline CDR1 and CDR2 sequences are DFQATT and SNEGSKA (reference sequence). CDR3 length equals 14 residues. V dropped 6 bases and J dropped 0 bases, with 12 bases sitting between them. The CDR3 sequence is CSAADPNSNQPQHF. As DNA, the CDR3 is TGCAGTGCCGCCGACCCGAATAGCAATCAGCCCCAGCATTTT.

A note on this clonotype: A single base separates this from a much larger clone, so it may be a read error. The rearrangement links TRBV18 to TRBJ1-5; 7 bases match TRBD1. CDR1 and CDR2 from the germline V gene are KGHSH and LQKENI. The CDR3 is 15 amino acids. CDR3 region: CASSSEGAGNQPQRF. The CDR3 nucleotides read TGTGCCAGCTCATCGGAGGGGGCGGGCAATCAGCCCCAGCGTTTT.

The sample holds many counts of this clonotype. This chain links TRBV12-3 or TRBV12-4 with TRBJ2-7; 10 nucleotides match TRBD2. This CDR3 contains 16 residues. Trimming removed 5 bases from V and 1 base from J; junction bases left unmatched: 8. The CDR3 sequence is CASSPGVAGGSYEQYF. Written as DNA, the CDR3 is TGTGCCAGCAGTCCCGGGGTAGCGGGGGGTTCCTACGAGCAGTACTTC.

Only a few counts were recorded for this clonotype. The V and J genes are TRBV4-2 and TRBJ1-2, with no clear D. With 0 bases removed from V and 2 bases from J, the gap between germline ends came to 13 bases. The germline CDR1 and CDR2 sequences are LGHNA and YNFKEQ. The CDR3 length is 16 residues. The CDR3 DNA is TGTGCCAGCAGCCAAGACGGGCGGGCCGGGAACTATGGCTACACCTTC. This codes for CASSQDGRAGNYGYTF.

The chain couples TRBV27 to TRBJ1-2, with a weak D call TRBD1 (6 bases). Trimming removed 2 bases from V and 5 bases from J, with 12 bases in between. The CDR3 covers 14 residues. Germline CDR1 and CDR2: MNHEY and SMNVEV (reference sequence). The CDR3 protein is CASSLTGRVYGYTF. The CDR3 DNA reads as TGTGCCAGCAGTTTAACAGGGAGAGTTTATGGCTACACCTTC.

This clonotype was found many times. The chain links TRBV6-6 to TRBJ2-7; 10 nucleotides match TRBD2. This CDR3 comprises 20 residues. V gave up 0 bases and J gave up 0 bases; unmatched junction bases: 14. Per the germline V gene, CDR1 is MNHNY and CDR2 is SVGAGI (reference sequence). The CDR3 loop reads CASSYSLSSGGPRGSYEQYF. CDR3 bases: TGTGCCAGCAGTTACTCTTTGAGTAGCGGGGGGCCACGGGGCTCCTACGAGCAGTACTTC.

Concerning this clonotype itself: In this CDR3 the conserved last residue, phenylalanine or tryptophan, is missing, so a read error is likely. V usage is TRBV7-3 and J usage is TRBJ1-1; D not certain. Germline V CDR1 and CDR2: SGHTA, FQGTGA. The CDR3 spans 18 residues. Trimming pared 0 bases from V and 6 bases from J, leaving 23 bases between. The CDR3 coding sequence is TGTGCCAGCAGCTTAACGGGCCCCCCTCTACGGGCGGTCGCTGAAGCTTTCGTT. It specifies CASSLTGPPLRAVAEAFV.

This chain links TRBV6-5 with TRBJ2-3; TRBD2 agrees at 14 bases. The V gene end was trimmed by 6 bases and the J gene end by 3 bases; junction bases not matched to a gene: 5. Germline V gene sequence: CDR1 MNHEY, CDR2 SVGAGI. This CDR3 has 16 residues. This chain's CDR3 is CASRRTSGGLTDTQYF. The CDR3 DNA reads as TGTGCCAGCAGGAGGACTAGCGGGGGGCTGACAGATACGCAGTATTTT.

This clonotype was picked up a small number of times. The V call is TRBV7-2, the J call TRBJ2-3; D gene ambiguous. The V and J ends lost 4 bases and 0 bases respectively, with 11 bases between them. Germline V gene lookup returns CDR1 SGHTA and CDR2 FQGNSA. The CDR3 sequence is 15 residues long. The CDR3 region has the DNA TGTGCCAGCAGCTACCGGCCGCTTAGCACAGATACGCAGTATTTT. Its translation: CASSYRPLSTDTQYF.